This record looks at one TCR beta chain sequence and its context. The data stem from a study of blood T cell repertoires in COVID-19. In the study overall: The United States, Italy and Spain were the sources of the acute and convalescent COVID-19 samples.

Clinical histories supplied by participants themselves formed the basis of cohort assignment. Authors' analysis steps: Amplification with reference gene primers provided the estimates of nucleated cell counts. Data came from immunoSEQ multiplex PCR; TCRdb stores just in-frame clones and leaves some out. V and J calls plus clone size are reproduced from that table; the DNA served to infer D and trimming. This sample has about 410,000 clones, with around 92% found just once. Specimen: PBMCs or T cells enriched from blood (not recorded which). The clonotype originates from a woman in her twenties or thirties who had recovered from COVID-19.

CDR3 nucleotide sequence: TGTGCCAGCAGCCAGGGGAACACTGAAGCTTTCTTT. Translated, it gives CASSQGNTEAFF. The chain joins TRBV12-3 or TRBV12-4 to TRBJ1-1, with D possibly being TRBD1 (5 bases). The CDR3 totals 12 residues. V was cut by 6 bases and J by 1 base, with 6 bases left in between.